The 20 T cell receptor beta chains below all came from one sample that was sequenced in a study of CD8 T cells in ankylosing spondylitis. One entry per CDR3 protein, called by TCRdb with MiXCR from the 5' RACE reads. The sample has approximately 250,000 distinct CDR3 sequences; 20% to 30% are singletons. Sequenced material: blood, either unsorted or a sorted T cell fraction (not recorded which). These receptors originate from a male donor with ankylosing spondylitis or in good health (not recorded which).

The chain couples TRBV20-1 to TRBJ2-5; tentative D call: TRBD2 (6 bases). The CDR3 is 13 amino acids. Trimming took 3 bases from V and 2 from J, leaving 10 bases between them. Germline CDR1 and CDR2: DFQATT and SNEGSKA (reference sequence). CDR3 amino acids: CSARTRPQETQYF. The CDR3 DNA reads TGCAGTGCTAGGACTAGACCACAAGAGACCCAGTACTTC.

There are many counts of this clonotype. CDR3 nucleotide sequence: TGTGCCAGCAGCCAAGAGACCCAGTACTTC. It specifies CASSQETQYF. The chain recombines TRBV3-1 with TRBJ2-5; D gene unclear. The ends were cut back, 0 bases at V and 7 bases at J, with 0 bases in the middle. This CDR3 spans 10 amino acids. Germline V gene lookup returns CDR1 LGHDT and CDR2 YNNKEL (reference sequence).

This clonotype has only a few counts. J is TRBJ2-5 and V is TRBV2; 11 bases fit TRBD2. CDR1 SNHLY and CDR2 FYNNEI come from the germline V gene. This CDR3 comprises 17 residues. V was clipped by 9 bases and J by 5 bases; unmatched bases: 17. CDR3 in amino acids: CASERGNLAGGLETQYF. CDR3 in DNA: TGTGCCAGTGAGAGGGGGAATTTAGCGGGGGGGCTGGAGACCCAGTACTTC.

The CDR3 nucleotides are TGTGCCAGCAGACAAGGGTGGAACATTCAGTACTTC. It specifies CASRQGWNIQYF. The rearrangement joins TRBV2 to TRBJ2-4; no clear D. CDR3 length: 12 amino acids. Germline CDR1 and CDR2: SNHLY and FYNNEI. V lost 6 bases to trimming and J lost 7 bases, with 10 bases between them.

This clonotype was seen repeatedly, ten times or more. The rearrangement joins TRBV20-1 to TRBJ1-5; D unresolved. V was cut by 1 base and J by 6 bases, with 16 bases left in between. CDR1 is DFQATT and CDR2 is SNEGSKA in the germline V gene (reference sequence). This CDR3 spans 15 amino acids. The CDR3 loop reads CSARGLWQAGQPQHF. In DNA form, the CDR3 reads TGCAGTGCTAGAGGTTTATGGCAGGCTGGTCAGCCCCAGCATTTT.

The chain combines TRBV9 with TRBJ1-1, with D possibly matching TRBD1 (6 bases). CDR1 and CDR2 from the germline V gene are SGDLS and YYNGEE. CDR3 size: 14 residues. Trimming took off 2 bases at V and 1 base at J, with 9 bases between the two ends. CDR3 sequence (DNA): TGTGCCAGCAGCGTGGGGGCAGAGAACACTGAAGCTTTCTTT. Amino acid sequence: CASSVGAENTEAFF.

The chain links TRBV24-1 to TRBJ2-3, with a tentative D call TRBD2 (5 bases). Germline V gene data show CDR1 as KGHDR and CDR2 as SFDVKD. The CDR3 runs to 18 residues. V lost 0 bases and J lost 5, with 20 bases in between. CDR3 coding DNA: TGTGCCACCAGTGATTTGCCACGGGCTAGTCTTGAGGGAGATACGCAGTATTTT. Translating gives CATSDLPRASLEGDTQYF.

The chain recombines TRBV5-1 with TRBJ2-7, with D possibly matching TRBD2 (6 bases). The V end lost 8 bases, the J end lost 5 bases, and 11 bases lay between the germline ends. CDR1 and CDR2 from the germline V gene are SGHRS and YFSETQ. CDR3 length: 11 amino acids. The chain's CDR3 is CARGTGNEQYF. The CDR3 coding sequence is TGCGCCAGGGGGACTGGTAACGAGCAGTACTTC.

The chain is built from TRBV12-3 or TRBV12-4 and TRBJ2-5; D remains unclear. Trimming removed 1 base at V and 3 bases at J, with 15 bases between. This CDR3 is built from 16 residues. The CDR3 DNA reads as TGTGCCAGCAGTTTAGTTTTGCTGGTCAGAGAAGAGACCCAGTACTTC. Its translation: CASSLVLLVREETQYF.

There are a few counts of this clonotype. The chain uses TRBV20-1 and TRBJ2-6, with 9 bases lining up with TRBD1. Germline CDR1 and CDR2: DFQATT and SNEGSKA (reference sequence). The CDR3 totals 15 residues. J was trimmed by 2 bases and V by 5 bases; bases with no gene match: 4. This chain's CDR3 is CSADRGTAGANVLTF. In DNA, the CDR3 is TGCAGTGCTGACAGGGGGACTGCTGGGGCCAACGTCCTGACTTTC.

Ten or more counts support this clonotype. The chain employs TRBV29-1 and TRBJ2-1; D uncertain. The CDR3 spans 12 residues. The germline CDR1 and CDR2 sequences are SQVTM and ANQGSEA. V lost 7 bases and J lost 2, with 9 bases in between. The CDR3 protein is CSDVPTYNEQFF. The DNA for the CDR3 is TGCAGCGACGTCCCGACCTACAATGAGCAGTTCTTC.

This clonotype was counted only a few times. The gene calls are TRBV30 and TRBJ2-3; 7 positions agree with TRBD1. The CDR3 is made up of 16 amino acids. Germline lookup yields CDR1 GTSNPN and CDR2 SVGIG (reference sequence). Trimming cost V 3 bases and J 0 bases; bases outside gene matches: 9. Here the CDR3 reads CAWRYGQVTSTDTQYF. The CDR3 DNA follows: TGTGCCTGGAGGTACGGACAGGTGACGAGCACAGATACGCAGTATTTT.

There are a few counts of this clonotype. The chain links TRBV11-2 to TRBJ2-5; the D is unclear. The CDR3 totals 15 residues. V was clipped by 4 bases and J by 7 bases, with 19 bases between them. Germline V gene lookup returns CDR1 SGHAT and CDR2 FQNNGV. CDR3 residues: CASSSGRTKPGTQYF. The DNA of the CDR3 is TGTGCCAGCAGCTCCGGACGGACCAAACCAGGGACCCAGTACTTC.

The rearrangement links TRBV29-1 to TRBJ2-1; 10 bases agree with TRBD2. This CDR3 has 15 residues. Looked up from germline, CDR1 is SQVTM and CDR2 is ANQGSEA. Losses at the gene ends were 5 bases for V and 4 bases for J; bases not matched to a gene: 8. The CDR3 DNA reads TGCAGCGTTCAGAAGCGGGGGGGCCAGTACAATGAGCAGTTCTTC. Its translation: CSVQKRGGQYNEQFF.

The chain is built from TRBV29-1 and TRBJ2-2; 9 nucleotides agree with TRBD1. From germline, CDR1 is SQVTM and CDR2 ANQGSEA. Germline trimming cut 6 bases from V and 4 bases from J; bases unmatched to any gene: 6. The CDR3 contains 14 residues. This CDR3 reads CSVAGTGTTGELFF. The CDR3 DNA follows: TGCAGCGTGGCCGGGACAGGGACCACCGGGGAGCTGTTTTTT.

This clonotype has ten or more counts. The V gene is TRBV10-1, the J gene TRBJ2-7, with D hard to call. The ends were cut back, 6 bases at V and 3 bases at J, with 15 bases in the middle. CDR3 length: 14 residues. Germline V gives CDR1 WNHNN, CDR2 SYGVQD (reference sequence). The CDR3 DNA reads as TGCGCCAGCAGCCCTGACACGGACGTCTACGAGCAGTACTTC. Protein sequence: CASSPDTDVYEQYF.

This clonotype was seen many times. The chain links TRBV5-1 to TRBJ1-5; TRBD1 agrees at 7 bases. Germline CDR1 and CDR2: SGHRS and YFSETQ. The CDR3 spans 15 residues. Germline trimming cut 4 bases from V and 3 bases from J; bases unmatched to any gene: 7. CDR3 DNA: TGCGCCAGCAGCCCCGGGACAGTCAACAATCAGCCCCAGCATTTT. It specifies CASSPGTVNNQPQHF.

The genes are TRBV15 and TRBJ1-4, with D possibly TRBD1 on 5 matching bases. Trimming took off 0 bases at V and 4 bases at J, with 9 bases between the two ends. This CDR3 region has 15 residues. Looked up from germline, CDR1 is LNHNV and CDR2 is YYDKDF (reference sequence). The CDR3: CATSRDREFNEKLFF. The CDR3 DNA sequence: TGTGCCACCAGCAGAGACAGGGAATTTAATGAAAAACTGTTTTTT.

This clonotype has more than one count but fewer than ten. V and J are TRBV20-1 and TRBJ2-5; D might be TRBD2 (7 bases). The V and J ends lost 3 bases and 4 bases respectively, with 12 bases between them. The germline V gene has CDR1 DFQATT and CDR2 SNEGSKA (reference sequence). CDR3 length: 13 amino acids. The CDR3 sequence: CSASGGRTETQYF. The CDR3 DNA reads TGCAGTGCTAGCGGGGGGCGAACAGAGACCCAGTACTTC.

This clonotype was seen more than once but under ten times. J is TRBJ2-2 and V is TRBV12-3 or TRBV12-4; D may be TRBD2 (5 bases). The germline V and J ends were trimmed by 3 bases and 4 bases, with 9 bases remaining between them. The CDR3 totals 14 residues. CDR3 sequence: CASSFRGSTGELFF. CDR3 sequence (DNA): TGTGCCAGCAGTTTTCGGGGATCCACCGGGGAGCTGTTTTTT.